This TCR beta chain was retrieved from a study of shared clonotypes between healthy human individuals. Assay: immunoSEQ multiplex PCR; the TCRdb copy retains only in-frame clones and omits some. The table lists roughly 2.2 million clones, around 93% of them singletons. Germline-derived CDR1 and CDR2 are KGHSH and LQKENI. Trimming took 6 bases from V and 8 from J, leaving 13 bases between them. The CDR3 sequence is 12 residues long. The sequencing input was naive CD4+ T cells from PBMCs. Subset of the sample: CD45RA+ positively selected. The V and J genes are TRBV18 and TRBJ1-1, with no clear D. This TCR came from a young man in good health. Some clones in this sample may be carry-over from other donors' samples. The CDR3 nucleotides read TGTGCCAGCTCGCCCGGGAACAGCGAAGCTTTCTTT. Its protein product is CASSPGNSEAFF.